This is a list of T cell receptor beta chains from one sample in a study of OX40 agonist ivuxolimab in advanced cancers. Measured with immunoSEQ multiplex PCR; TCRdb has only the in-frame clones, and not every one. The repertoire consists of some 60,000 clones, with around 87% occurring once and the leading ten covering 16%. The sample in question was CD4+ or CD8+ T cells sorted from blood, obtained in a trial of the OX40 agonist ivuxolimab. Receptors were obtained from an adult with an advanced solid tumor such as melanoma, head and neck, liver or kidney cancer. Each CDR3 is given with its conserved first and last residue. Each record gives: J gene, V gene, D gene, clone size, CDR3 length, CDR3 DNA, CDR3 protein. The D gene is left open where the match is weak. Not all rows give a size; the values are once, few, many and, for expanded clones, a class.

j_call: TRBJ2-5
v_call: TRBV4-1
d_call: -
clone_size: -
cdr3_length: 14
cdr3_nt: TGCGCCAGCAGCCACCCAGGGGTTCAAGAGACCCAGTACTTC
cdr3_aa: CASSHPGVQETQYF

j_call: TRBJ1-4
v_call: TRBV13
d_call: TRBD1
clone_size: -
cdr3_length: 14
cdr3_nt: TGTGCCAGCAGCATGGGACAGCCTAATGAAAAACTGTTTTTT
cdr3_aa: CASSMGQPNEKLFF

j_call: TRBJ2-1
v_call: TRBV4-1
d_call: TRBD2
clone_size: -
cdr3_length: 17
cdr3_nt: TGCGCCAGCAGCCCCCATCCTCTAGCGGACCTGTACAATGAGCAGTTCTTC
cdr3_aa: CASSPHPLADLYNEQFF

j_call: TRBJ2-3
v_call: TRBV10-1
d_call: TRBD2
clone_size: -
cdr3_length: 13
cdr3_nt: TGCGCCAGCGGTGCGGGAGGGACAGATACGCAGTATTTT
cdr3_aa: CASGAGGTDTQYF

j_call: TRBJ1-3
v_call: TRBV19
d_call: -
clone_size: -
cdr3_length: 14
cdr3_nt: TGTGCCAGTTCGACAGGAGGGTCTGGAAACACCATATATTTT
cdr3_aa: CASSTGGSGNTIYF

j_call: TRBJ2-4
v_call: TRBV5-1
d_call: TRBD2
clone_size: once
cdr3_length: 14
cdr3_nt: TGCGCCAGCAGCTTGGGGGGACTAGGGAACATTCAGTACTTC
cdr3_aa: CASSLGGLGNIQYF

j_call: TRBJ2-3
v_call: TRBV9
d_call: -
clone_size: -
cdr3_length: 14
cdr3_nt: TGTGCCAGCAGCGTAAAGCTTGGGGGAGGTGCGCAGTATTTT
cdr3_aa: CASSVKLGGGAQYF

j_call: TRBJ2-1
v_call: TRBV6-6
d_call: TRBD2
clone_size: -
cdr3_length: 15
cdr3_nt: TGTGCCAGCGATTTCCTGGGAGGGACTGGCAATGAGCAGTTCTTC
cdr3_aa: CASDFLGGTGNEQFF

j_call: TRBJ1-3
v_call: TRBV10-1
d_call: -
clone_size: -
cdr3_length: 14
cdr3_nt: TGCGCCAGCAGTGAAGGATCAGAGGGGAACACCATATATTTT
cdr3_aa: CASSEGSEGNTIYF

j_call: TRBJ2-1
v_call: TRBV11-3
d_call: TRBD2
clone_size: -
cdr3_length: 16
cdr3_nt: TGTGCCAGCAGCTTCTCCGGGGAGGGCCCGGGGAATGAGCAGTTCTTC
cdr3_aa: CASSFSGEGPGNEQFF

j_call: TRBJ1-6
v_call: TRBV5-1
d_call: TRBD1
clone_size: -
cdr3_length: 15
cdr3_nt: TGCGCCAGCAGCTTGGAAGACGCAGGGGGGACACCCCTCCACTTT
cdr3_aa: CASSLEDAGGTPLHF

j_call: TRBJ1-1
v_call: TRBV18
d_call: TRBD1
clone_size: -
cdr3_length: 12
cdr3_nt: TGTGCCAGCTCCCCGACAGGGCCTGAAGCTTTCTTT
cdr3_aa: CASSPTGPEAFF

j_call: TRBJ2-2
v_call: TRBV28
d_call: -
clone_size: -
cdr3_length: 15
cdr3_nt: TGTGCCAGCAGTTTAGCGGCCACGAACACCGGGGAGCTGTTTTTT
cdr3_aa: CASSLAATNTGELFF

j_call: TRBJ2-6
v_call: TRBV7-3
d_call: -
clone_size: -
cdr3_length: 16
cdr3_nt: TGTGCCAGCAGCCCTAATTCGGCGAGCGGGGCCAACGTCCTGACTTTC
cdr3_aa: CASSPNSASGANVLTF

j_call: TRBJ2-3
v_call: TRBV7-9
d_call: -
clone_size: -
cdr3_length: 15
cdr3_nt: TGTGCCAGCAGCTTCCTACAGGAGTCCACAGATACGCAGTATTTT
cdr3_aa: CASSFLQESTDTQYF

j_call: TRBJ2-7
v_call: TRBV30
d_call: -
clone_size: many
cdr3_length: 11
cdr3_nt: TGTGCCTGGAGTGTATCGAACGAGCAGTACTTC
cdr3_aa: CAWSVSNEQYF

j_call: TRBJ1-5
v_call: TRBV7-9
d_call: -
clone_size: -
cdr3_length: 15
cdr3_nt: TGTGCCAGCATCTTAACTCAGGGATCGAATCAGCCCCAGCATTTT
cdr3_aa: CASILTQGSNQPQHF

j_call: TRBJ2-7
v_call: TRBV14
d_call: TRBD2
clone_size: -
cdr3_length: 17
cdr3_nt: TGTGCCAGCAGCCAAGTCCCTAGGCTAGCGGGAAACTACGAGCAGTACTTC
cdr3_aa: CASSQVPRLAGNYEQYF

j_call: TRBJ2-7
v_call: TRBV5-1
d_call: -
clone_size: -
cdr3_length: 14
cdr3_nt: TGCGCCAGCAGCTCACAGACTAGTACCTACGAGCAGTACTTC
cdr3_aa: CASSSQTSTYEQYF

j_call: TRBJ2-7
v_call: TRBV4-1
d_call: -
clone_size: -
cdr3_length: 14
cdr3_nt: TGCGCCAGCAGCCAAGATGTGGTTGGACGGGAGCAGTACTTC
cdr3_aa: CASSQDVVGREQYF

j_call: TRBJ1-2
v_call: TRBV6-6
d_call: TRBD1
clone_size: -
cdr3_length: 15
cdr3_nt: TGTGCCACCAGGGGGAGCAGGGAGAAGTTCTATGGCTACACCTTC
cdr3_aa: CATRGSREKFYGYTF

j_call: TRBJ1-3
v_call: TRBV6-6
d_call: -
clone_size: -
cdr3_length: 13
cdr3_nt: TGTGCCAGCTCCGAAACTATCGGAAACACCATATATTTT
cdr3_aa: CASSETIGNTIYF

j_call: TRBJ2-7
v_call: TRBV18
d_call: TRBD1
clone_size: -
cdr3_length: 16
cdr3_nt: TGTGCCAGCTCACCACTGGCGAGACAGGGGGCGAAGGAGCAGTACTTC
cdr3_aa: CASSPLARQGAKEQYF

j_call: TRBJ2-1
v_call: TRBV27
d_call: TRBD2
clone_size: -
cdr3_length: 16
cdr3_nt: TGTGCCAGCAGGGCGGGGGGACTAGCGGGTTACAATGAGCAGTTCTTC
cdr3_aa: CASRAGGLAGYNEQFF

j_call: TRBJ1-4
v_call: TRBV11-1
d_call: -
clone_size: -
cdr3_length: 15
cdr3_nt: TGTGCCAGCAGCGCCCCGGGATCAACTAATGAAAAACTGTTTTTT
cdr3_aa: CASSAPGSTNEKLFF

j_call: TRBJ1-2
v_call: TRBV5-1
d_call: TRBD1
clone_size: -
cdr3_length: 12
cdr3_nt: TGCGCCAGCACCGGGACAGGGGGCGCAAGAACCTTC
cdr3_aa: CASTGTGGARTF

j_call: TRBJ2-3
v_call: TRBV11-2
d_call: TRBD2
clone_size: -
cdr3_length: 18
cdr3_nt: TGTGCCAGCAGCCCGACCTCTCGGGCTAGCGGGAGTGGGTATACGCAGTATTTT
cdr3_aa: CASSPTSRASGSGYTQYF

j_call: TRBJ1-2
v_call: TRBV19
d_call: -
clone_size: -
cdr3_length: 14
cdr3_nt: TGTGCCAGTAGTCTCCGGGGGCAGGGTTATGGCTACACCTTC
cdr3_aa: CASSLRGQGYGYTF

j_call: TRBJ1-3
v_call: TRBV4-2
d_call: TRBD1
clone_size: -
cdr3_length: 15
cdr3_nt: TGTGCCAGCGGACTGGGACAGAACTCTGGAAACACCATATATTTT
cdr3_aa: CASGLGQNSGNTIYF

j_call: TRBJ2-3
v_call: TRBV5-1
d_call: TRBD2
clone_size: -
cdr3_length: 17
cdr3_nt: TGCGCCAGCAGCACCCGACCGGGACTAGCGGGAGAAGATACGCAGTATTTT
cdr3_aa: CASSTRPGLAGEDTQYF

j_call: TRBJ2-7
v_call: TRBV18
d_call: -
clone_size: -
cdr3_length: 14
cdr3_nt: TGTGCCAGCTCACCAGGACCAGGCGCCTACGAGCAGTACTTC
cdr3_aa: CASSPGPGAYEQYF

j_call: TRBJ1-3
v_call: TRBV5-6
d_call: -
clone_size: -
cdr3_length: 18
cdr3_nt: TGTGCCAGCAGCACGCCTAGGGAGACAGGCGGGTCTGGAAACACCATATATTTT
cdr3_aa: CASSTPRETGGSGNTIYF

j_call: TRBJ2-7
v_call: TRBV9
d_call: TRBD2
clone_size: -
cdr3_length: 15
cdr3_nt: TGTGCCAGCAGCGTAGAGGGCGGGAGCAGCCACGAGCAGTACTTC
cdr3_aa: CASSVEGGSSHEQYF

j_call: TRBJ2-2
v_call: TRBV9
d_call: -
clone_size: -
cdr3_length: 13
cdr3_nt: TGTGCCAGCAGCATGGTGAACACCGGGGAGCTGTTTTTT
cdr3_aa: CASSMVNTGELFF

j_call: TRBJ1-1
v_call: TRBV19
d_call: -
clone_size: -
cdr3_length: 13
cdr3_nt: TGTGCCAGTAGTGACCAGGGGCGGACTGAAGCTTTCTTT
cdr3_aa: CASSDQGRTEAFF

j_call: TRBJ2-5
v_call: TRBV7-9
d_call: TRBD2
clone_size: -
cdr3_length: 16
cdr3_nt: TGTGCCGGGAGCCCAAAGACTAGCGGGAGACGAGAGACCCAGTACTTC
cdr3_aa: CAGSPKTSGRRETQYF

j_call: TRBJ1-5
v_call: TRBV10-3
d_call: -
clone_size: once
cdr3_length: 15
cdr3_nt: TGTGCCATCAGTGACCCCAATAGGGGCAATCAGCCCCAGCATTTT
cdr3_aa: CAISDPNRGNQPQHF

j_call: TRBJ2-5
v_call: TRBV11-2
d_call: TRBD1
clone_size: -
cdr3_length: 15
cdr3_nt: TGTGCCAGCAGCACCCGGGACAGGGTGACAGAGACCCAGTACTTC
cdr3_aa: CASSTRDRVTETQYF

j_call: TRBJ2-1
v_call: TRBV6-1
d_call: -
clone_size: -
cdr3_length: 16
cdr3_nt: TGTGCCAGCAGTGGCCAAATCCTCGGTTCCTACAATGAGCAGTTCTTC
cdr3_aa: CASSGQILGSYNEQFF

j_call: TRBJ1-1
v_call: TRBV6-6
d_call: TRBD1
clone_size: few
cdr3_length: 13
cdr3_nt: TGTGCCAGCAGTCCGGACAGGTCAACGGAAGCTTTCTTT
cdr3_aa: CASSPDRSTEAFF

j_call: TRBJ2-7
v_call: TRBV4-1
d_call: TRBD2
clone_size: -
cdr3_length: 18
cdr3_nt: TGCGCCAGCAGCCAACGTGAGACTAGCCCGACTGGTAGGTACGAGCAGTACTTC
cdr3_aa: CASSQRETSPTGRYEQYF

j_call: TRBJ2-1
v_call: TRBV29-1
d_call: TRBD2
clone_size: -
cdr3_length: 19
cdr3_nt: TGCAGTCCACGCCGGGGCGGGACTAGCGGGATTACAGCCTACAATGAGCAGTTCTTC
cdr3_aa: CSPRRGGTSGITAYNEQFF

j_call: TRBJ2-7
v_call: TRBV5-6
d_call: -
clone_size: once
cdr3_length: 16
cdr3_nt: TGTGCCAGCAGCCCCCAACGGGACATCCGTTCCTACGAGCAGTACTTC
cdr3_aa: CASSPQRDIRSYEQYF

j_call: TRBJ1-1
v_call: TRBV19
d_call: -
clone_size: -
cdr3_length: 12
cdr3_nt: TGTGCCAGTAGTATCGGAGGCGCTGAAGCTTTCTTT
cdr3_aa: CASSIGGAEAFF

j_call: TRBJ2-2
v_call: TRBV6-5
d_call: TRBD1
clone_size: -
cdr3_length: 14
cdr3_nt: TGTGCCAGCAGGGACAGGGCTTGGGCCGGGGAGCTGTTTTTT
cdr3_aa: CASRDRAWAGELFF

j_call: TRBJ2-7
v_call: TRBV7-3
d_call: TRBD1
clone_size: -
cdr3_length: 14
cdr3_nt: TGTGCCAGCAGCTTAACGACAGGGGGGTACGAGCAGTACTTC
cdr3_aa: CASSLTTGGYEQYF